This TCR beta chain was sequenced for a study of blood T cells in healthy people across ages. Points from the study as a whole: TCR beta diversity per million T cells fell roughly linearly with age. No one knew whether donors had CMV, which possibly confounded expanded clonotype changes.

Alongside a J-beta primer mix, a sample-barcoded 5' primer served in a second PCR lasting roughly 7 to 11 cycles. TCRdb passed the 5' RACE reads through MiXCR, listing each CDR3 protein once. The sample lists almost 300,000 distinct CDR3 sequences; 25% to 30% were seen once. The CDR3 is made up of 15 amino acids. Trimming removed 6 bases at V and 7 bases at J, with 22 bases between. The germline V gene has CDR1 SGHTA and CDR2 FQGNSA. Caucasian individuals from Russia who were healthy and aged about 6 to 95 acted as donors. A few counts support this clonotype. Its cognate antigen is unknown. This clonotype was sampled from a woman in her seventies in good health. What was sequenced was blood. The rearrangement uses TRBV7-2 and TRBJ2-7, with D perhaps matching TRBD2 (6 bases). CDR3 DNA sequence: TGTGCCAGCAGGGCTAGCGTCACCCAGACGGGTGAGCAGTACTTC. Protein product: CASRASVTQTGEQYF.